A selection of T cell receptor beta chains follows, all from one sample in a study of cytomegalovirus exposure and HLA in healthy donors. The data were produced by immunoSEQ multiplex PCR, yet TCRdb's version contains in-frame clones alone and is incomplete. Counted here are some 150,000 clones, 60% to 80% occurring once; the ten biggest clones make up roughly 0.7%. The sample comprised PBMCs. All receptors come from a male donor in good health and CMV-seronegative. CDR3s include the opening cysteine and the closing phenylalanine or tryptophan. D genes are given only for firm matches.

V: TRBV9
J: TRBJ2-7
D: TRBD1
CDR3: CASSAGTALYEQYF
DNA: TGTGCCAGCAGCGCCGGGACAGCCCTATACGAGCAGTACTTC

V: TRBV4-3
J: TRBJ2-1
D: TRBD2
CDR3: CASSPSGGNEQFF
DNA: TGCGCCAGCAGCCCTAGCGGGGGAAATGAGCAGTTCTTC

V: TRBV7-3
J: TRBJ2-2
D: TRBD2
CDR3: CASSSGLAGGSNTGELFF
DNA: TGTGCCAGCAGCTCGGGACTAGCGGGGGGGTCGAACACCGGGGAGCTGTTTTTT

V: TRBV7-3
J: TRBJ2-2
D: .
CDR3: CASSPARLTGELFF
DNA: TGTGCCAGCAGCCCCGCGCGACTCACCGGGGAGCTGTTTTTT

V: TRBV5-1
J: TRBJ2-5
D: TRBD2
CDR3: CASSAGTSWETQYF
DNA: TGCGCCAGCAGCGCCGGGACTAGCTGGGAGACCCAGTACTTC

V: TRBV5-6
J: TRBJ1-5
D: TRBD1
CDR3: CASSLAGQGVSNQPQHF
DNA: TGTGCCAGCAGCTTGGCCGGACAGGGGGTGAGCAATCAGCCCCAGCATTTT

V: TRBV30
J: TRBJ2-2
D: .
CDR3: CAWSKIALTGELFF
DNA: TGTGCCTGGAGCAAAATTGCCTTAACCGGGGAGTTGTTTTTT

V: TRBV5-4
J: TRBJ1-1
D: .
CDR3: CASSSRQNPYTEAFF
DNA: TGTGCCAGCAGCTCTAGACAGAACCCTTACACTGAAGCTTTCTTT

V: TRBV7-9
J: TRBJ1-1
D: .
CDR3: CASSLIVSQDLNTEAFF
DNA: TGTGCCAGCAGCCTCATCGTCAGCCAGGATTTGAACACTGAAGCTTTCTTT

V: TRBV7-9
J: TRBJ1-4
D: .
CDR3: CASSLLGGSEKLFF
DNA: TGTGCCAGCAGCTTACTAGGGGGTTCTGAAAAACTGTTTTTT

V: TRBV11-2
J: TRBJ2-5
D: TRBD2
CDR3: CASNHRLAGEETQYF
DNA: TGTGCCAGCAACCATCGACTAGCGGGAGAAGAGACCCAGTACTTC

V: TRBV2
J: TRBJ1-6
D: TRBD1
CDR3: CASRMDRGYNSPLHF
DNA: TGTGCCAGCCGAATGGACAGGGGTTATAATTCACCCCTCCACTTT

V: TRBV18
J: TRBJ2-1
D: TRBD1
CDR3: CASSEDRGGYNEQFF
DNA: TGTGCCAGCTCAGAGGACAGGGGGGGATACAATGAGCAGTTCTTC

V: TRBV6-6
J: TRBJ2-2
D: .
CDR3: CASSPGTLLGTGELFF
DNA: TGTGCCAGCAGCCCCGGGACTTTATTAGGGACCGGGGAGCTGTTTTTT

V: TRBV5-1
J: TRBJ2-3
D: TRBD2
CDR3: CASGLEGRGADTQYF
DNA: TGCGCCAGCGGCTTGGAAGGGCGGGGGGCAGATACGCAGTATTTT

V: TRBV10-3
J: TRBJ2-1
D: TRBD2
CDR3: CAISEATSGRGGEQFF
DNA: TGTGCCATCAGTGAGGCTACTAGCGGGAGAGGCGGTGAGCAGTTCTTC

V: TRBV9
J: TRBJ2-5
D: TRBD2
CDR3: CASSVGLAGKQETQYF
DNA: TGTGCCAGCAGCGTAGGACTAGCGGGGAAGCAAGAGACCCAGTACTTC

V: TRBV19
J: TRBJ2-3
D: .
CDR3: CASNLDPRGADTQYF
DNA: TGTGCCAGTAACTTAGACCCAAGGGGCGCAGATACGCAGTATTTT

V: TRBV9
J: TRBJ2-1
D: .
CDR3: CASSGIAGSDEQFF
DNA: TGTGCCAGCAGCGGCATTGCGGGATCGGATGAGCAGTTCTTC

V: TRBV30
J: TRBJ2-7
D: TRBD2
CDR3: CAWVPGLGLEQYF
DNA: TGTGCCTGGGTACCGGGACTAGGCCTAGAGCAGTACTTC

V: TRBV2
J: TRBJ2-7
D: .
CDR3: CASSVNAGTPYEQYF
DNA: TGTGCCAGCAGTGTAAACGCCGGGACACCCTACGAGCAGTACTTC

V: TRBV2
J: TRBJ2-1
D: TRBD1
CDR3: CASGRDRGDNEQFF
DNA: TGTGCCAGCGGGCGGGACAGGGGAGACAATGAGCAGTTCTTC

V: TRBV6-6
J: TRBJ2-2
D: TRBD1
CDR3: CATDDRVNTGELFF
DNA: TGTGCCACCGATGACAGGGTGAACACCGGGGAGCTGTTTTTT